This is a list of T cell receptor beta chains from one sample in a study of CD8+CD57+ T cells in acquired aplastic anemia. From the reads, TCRdb called clonotypes with MiXCR, one entry per CDR3 protein. The sample contains approximately 270,000 distinct CDR3 sequences, approximately 56% of which appear only once. The sequenced sample consisted of sorted CD4+, CD8+, or CD8+CD57+ T cells (not recorded which) from PBMCs. The receptors derive from a human donor with severe aplastic anemia or a healthy control (not recorded which). The CDR3 runs from the conserved cysteine through the conserved F or W. Fields, in order: D gene, J gene, clone size, V gene, CDR3 protein, CDR3 DNA. D genes are given only for firm matches. Rows give clone size only sometimes, using once, few, many, or a class for an expanded clone.

D: .
J: TRBJ2-7
size: many
V: TRBV5-8
CDR3: CASSPPTSYEQYF
DNA: TGTGCCAGCAGCCCTCCGACCTCCTACGAGCAGTACTTC

D: .
J: TRBJ2-1
size: few
V: TRBV19
CDR3: CATSYYNEQFF
DNA: TGTGCCACCTCGTACTACAATGAGCAGTTCTTC

D: .
J: TRBJ1-6
size: once
V: TRBV6-4
CDR3: CASSDNPRSPLHF
DNA: TGTGCCAGCAGTGACAATCCGCGATCACCCCTCCACTTT

D: TRBD1
J: TRBJ1-2
size: once
V: TRBV3-1
CDR3: CASSPTGGAIYGYTF
DNA: TGTGCCAGCAGCCCTACAGGGGGCGCGATCTATGGCTACACCTTC

D: .
J: TRBJ2-7
size: .
V: TRBV6-2/TRBV6-3
CDR3: CASSYSYLYEQYF
DNA: TGTGCCAGCAGTTACTCCTACCTCTACGAGCAGTACTTC

D: .
J: TRBJ2-7
size: .
V: TRBV28
CDR3: CASSSWISDGYEQYF
DNA: TGTGCCAGCAGTTCCTGGATATCAGACGGGTACGAGCAGTACTTC

D: TRBD2
J: TRBJ2-5
size: .
V: TRBV7-2
CDR3: CASSLDRPRLAGDGETQYF
DNA: TGTGCCAGCAGCTTAGATCGGCCTCGACTAGCGGGGGACGGAGAGACCCAGTACTTC

D: .
J: TRBJ1-5
size: many
V: TRBV5-6
CDR3: CASSLGHRSQPQHF
DNA: TGTGCCAGCAGCTTGGGCCACAGGAGCCAGCCCCAGCATTTT

D: .
J: TRBJ1-1
size: .
V: TRBV2
CDR3: CASSQQEPMNTEAFF
DNA: TGTGCCAGCAGTCAACAGGAACCAATGAACACTGAAGCTTTCTTT

D: TRBD1
J: TRBJ1-5
size: many
V: TRBV5-1
CDR3: CASSLGTGGNQPQHF
DNA: TGCGCCAGCAGCTTGGGGACAGGGGGAAATCAGCCCCAGCATTTT

D: .
J: TRBJ1-5
size: many
V: TRBV5-8
CDR3: CASSSGDSNQPQHF
DNA: TGTGCCAGCAGCTCAGGGGATAGCAATCAGCCCCAGCATTTT

D: TRBD1
J: TRBJ1-2
size: .
V: TRBV7-2
CDR3: CASSSWDRVDYGYTF
DNA: TGTGCCAGCAGCTCCTGGGACAGGGTCGACTATGGCTACACCTTC

D: TRBD2
J: TRBJ2-3
size: once
V: TRBV7-6
CDR3: CASGLLAGFPDTQYF
DNA: TGTGCCAGCGGCCTACTAGCGGGGTTTCCAGATACGCAGTATTTT

D: .
J: TRBJ1-4
size: few
V: TRBV15
CDR3: CATSPGQTTNEKLFF
DNA: TGTGCCACCAGTCCTGGACAGACAACTAATGAAAAACTGTTTTTT

D: .
J: TRBJ1-1
size: .
V: TRBV19
CDR3: CATETGWNTEAFF
DNA: TGTGCCACCGAGACAGGTTGGAACACTGAAGCTTTCTTT

D: .
J: TRBJ1-1
size: .
V: TRBV6-4
CDR3: CASRDSHNTGEDTEAFF
DNA: TGTGCCAGCAGGGACTCACATAACACCGGGGAGGACACTGAAGCTTTCTTT

D: TRBD1
J: TRBJ1-1
size: .
V: TRBV6-1
CDR3: CASSDRGRDTEASF
DNA: TGTGCCAGCAGTGACAGGGGGCGGGACACTGAAGCTTCCTTT

D: .
J: TRBJ2-7
size: .
V: TRBV2
CDR3: CASREEYNYEQYF
DNA: TGTGCCAGCAGGGAGGAGTATAACTACGAGCAGTACTTC